This T cell receptor beta chain comes out of a study of T cell repertoires in cytomegalovirus infection. Across the whole study: Used in the study were CMV epitopes, some recently identified and HLA-C-restricted, others well-studied and HLA-B-restricted. Findings and caveats of the study: The response measured ex vivo was dominated by TCR beta clonotypes (HLA-C-restricted and CMV-specific).

The CDR3 contains 12 residues. V dropped 2 bases and J dropped 14 bases, with 15 bases sitting between them. CDR1 SEHNR and CDR2 FQNEAQ come from the germline V gene (reference sequence). Notes on this clonotype: Its antigen is not identified.

TCRdb fed the reads into MiXCR, producing one record per CDR3 protein. The sample contains around 570,000 distinct CDR3 sequences, roughly 43% of which appear only once. The chain recombines TRBV7-9 with TRBJ1-2; the D is unclear. The sequence was collected from a human donor in good health (CMV status not recorded). Some clones in this sample may be carry-over from other donors' samples. Sequencing was performed on cultured PBMCs, taken from culture after CMV antigen stimulation. CDR3 nucleotides: TGTGCCAGCAGCTTACGGTCAGGCCTCCAAACCTTC. Translated: CASSLRSGLQTF.